This T cell receptor beta chain was documented in a study of blood T cell repertoires in COVID-19. Overall study context: Sites across the United States, Italy and Spain contributed samples from acute and convalescent COVID-19.

The authors' processing: Nucleated cell counts were estimated from reference gene primer amplification. Clones were sequenced by immunoSEQ multiplex PCR, and TCRdb holds only the in-frame ones, with some missing. D and trimming come from the DNA, and the V and J calls and clone size come from that table. The sample lists around 100,000 clones; 85% were seen once. The count of this clone is one. The CDR3 sequence is 15 residues long. Trimming at V came to 3 bases and at J to 1 base, leaving 6 bases not matched to a gene. Germline V lookup: CDR1 LGHNA, CDR2 YNFKEQ. The sequencing sample was made of peripheral blood. The V call is TRBV4-2, the J call TRBJ2-7, with TRBD1 identical over 7 bases. The TCR comes from a man over 45 with active or convalescent COVID-19. CDR3 bases: TGTGCCAGCAGCCAGGGACAGAGGAATTCCTACGAGCAGTACTTC. Protein sequence: CASSQGQRNSYEQYF.